The T cell receptor beta chain described here comes from a study of blood T cells in healthy people across ages. Then a second PCR, running roughly 7 to 12 cycles, was carried out with a sample-barcoded 5' primer and a J-beta primer mix. One entry per CDR3 protein results from TCRdb running MiXCR on the 5' RACE reads. This sample has 1,500,000 or so distinct CDR3 sequences; around 59% occur once, and the top ten carry roughly 7%. The junction had 8 bases not matched to a gene; V was cut back by 7 bases and J by 3 bases. CDR1 and CDR2 from the germline V gene are MNHNS and SASEGT. The CDR3 consists of 16 residues.

The sample taken for sequencing was blood. V and J are TRBV6-1 and TRBJ2-7; TRBD2 matches 14 bases. This TCR derives from a man between 18 and 35 years old in good health. CDR3 residues: CASKETSGRGVYEQYF. CDR3 DNA: TGTGCCAGCAAAGAGACTAGCGGGAGGGGAGTCTACGAGCAGTACTTC.